This TCR beta chain was captured in a study of blood T cell repertoires in COVID-19. Study in general: Samples of COVID-19 (acute and convalescent) were obtained from the United States, Italy and Spain. The cDNA or gDNA used as material had been derived from T cells, B-cell-depleted T cells, or PBMCs.

Original methodology: Nucleated cell number was recorded as an estimate derived from reference gene primer amplification. Produced via immunoSEQ multiplex PCR; TCRdb's table is partial and in-frame only. The DNA was the basis for D and trimming; V, J and clone size are from that table. The repertoire holds hundreds of thousands of clones, with roughly 85% as singletons. CDR1 is GTSNPN, CDR2 SVGIG, per germline (reference sequence). CDR3 length: 13 amino acids. V lost 5 bases, J lost 4 bases, and 7 bases stayed unmatched. The specimen was PBMCs or T cells enriched from blood (not recorded which). The V call is TRBV30, the J call TRBJ1-2; TRBD1 aligns across 7 bases. This sequence originates from a woman aged 25-40 years who had been exposed to COVID-19. In DNA, the CDR3 is TGTGCCTGGGATCCGGGACAGACCTATGGCTACACCTTC. Protein: CAWDPGQTYGYTF.